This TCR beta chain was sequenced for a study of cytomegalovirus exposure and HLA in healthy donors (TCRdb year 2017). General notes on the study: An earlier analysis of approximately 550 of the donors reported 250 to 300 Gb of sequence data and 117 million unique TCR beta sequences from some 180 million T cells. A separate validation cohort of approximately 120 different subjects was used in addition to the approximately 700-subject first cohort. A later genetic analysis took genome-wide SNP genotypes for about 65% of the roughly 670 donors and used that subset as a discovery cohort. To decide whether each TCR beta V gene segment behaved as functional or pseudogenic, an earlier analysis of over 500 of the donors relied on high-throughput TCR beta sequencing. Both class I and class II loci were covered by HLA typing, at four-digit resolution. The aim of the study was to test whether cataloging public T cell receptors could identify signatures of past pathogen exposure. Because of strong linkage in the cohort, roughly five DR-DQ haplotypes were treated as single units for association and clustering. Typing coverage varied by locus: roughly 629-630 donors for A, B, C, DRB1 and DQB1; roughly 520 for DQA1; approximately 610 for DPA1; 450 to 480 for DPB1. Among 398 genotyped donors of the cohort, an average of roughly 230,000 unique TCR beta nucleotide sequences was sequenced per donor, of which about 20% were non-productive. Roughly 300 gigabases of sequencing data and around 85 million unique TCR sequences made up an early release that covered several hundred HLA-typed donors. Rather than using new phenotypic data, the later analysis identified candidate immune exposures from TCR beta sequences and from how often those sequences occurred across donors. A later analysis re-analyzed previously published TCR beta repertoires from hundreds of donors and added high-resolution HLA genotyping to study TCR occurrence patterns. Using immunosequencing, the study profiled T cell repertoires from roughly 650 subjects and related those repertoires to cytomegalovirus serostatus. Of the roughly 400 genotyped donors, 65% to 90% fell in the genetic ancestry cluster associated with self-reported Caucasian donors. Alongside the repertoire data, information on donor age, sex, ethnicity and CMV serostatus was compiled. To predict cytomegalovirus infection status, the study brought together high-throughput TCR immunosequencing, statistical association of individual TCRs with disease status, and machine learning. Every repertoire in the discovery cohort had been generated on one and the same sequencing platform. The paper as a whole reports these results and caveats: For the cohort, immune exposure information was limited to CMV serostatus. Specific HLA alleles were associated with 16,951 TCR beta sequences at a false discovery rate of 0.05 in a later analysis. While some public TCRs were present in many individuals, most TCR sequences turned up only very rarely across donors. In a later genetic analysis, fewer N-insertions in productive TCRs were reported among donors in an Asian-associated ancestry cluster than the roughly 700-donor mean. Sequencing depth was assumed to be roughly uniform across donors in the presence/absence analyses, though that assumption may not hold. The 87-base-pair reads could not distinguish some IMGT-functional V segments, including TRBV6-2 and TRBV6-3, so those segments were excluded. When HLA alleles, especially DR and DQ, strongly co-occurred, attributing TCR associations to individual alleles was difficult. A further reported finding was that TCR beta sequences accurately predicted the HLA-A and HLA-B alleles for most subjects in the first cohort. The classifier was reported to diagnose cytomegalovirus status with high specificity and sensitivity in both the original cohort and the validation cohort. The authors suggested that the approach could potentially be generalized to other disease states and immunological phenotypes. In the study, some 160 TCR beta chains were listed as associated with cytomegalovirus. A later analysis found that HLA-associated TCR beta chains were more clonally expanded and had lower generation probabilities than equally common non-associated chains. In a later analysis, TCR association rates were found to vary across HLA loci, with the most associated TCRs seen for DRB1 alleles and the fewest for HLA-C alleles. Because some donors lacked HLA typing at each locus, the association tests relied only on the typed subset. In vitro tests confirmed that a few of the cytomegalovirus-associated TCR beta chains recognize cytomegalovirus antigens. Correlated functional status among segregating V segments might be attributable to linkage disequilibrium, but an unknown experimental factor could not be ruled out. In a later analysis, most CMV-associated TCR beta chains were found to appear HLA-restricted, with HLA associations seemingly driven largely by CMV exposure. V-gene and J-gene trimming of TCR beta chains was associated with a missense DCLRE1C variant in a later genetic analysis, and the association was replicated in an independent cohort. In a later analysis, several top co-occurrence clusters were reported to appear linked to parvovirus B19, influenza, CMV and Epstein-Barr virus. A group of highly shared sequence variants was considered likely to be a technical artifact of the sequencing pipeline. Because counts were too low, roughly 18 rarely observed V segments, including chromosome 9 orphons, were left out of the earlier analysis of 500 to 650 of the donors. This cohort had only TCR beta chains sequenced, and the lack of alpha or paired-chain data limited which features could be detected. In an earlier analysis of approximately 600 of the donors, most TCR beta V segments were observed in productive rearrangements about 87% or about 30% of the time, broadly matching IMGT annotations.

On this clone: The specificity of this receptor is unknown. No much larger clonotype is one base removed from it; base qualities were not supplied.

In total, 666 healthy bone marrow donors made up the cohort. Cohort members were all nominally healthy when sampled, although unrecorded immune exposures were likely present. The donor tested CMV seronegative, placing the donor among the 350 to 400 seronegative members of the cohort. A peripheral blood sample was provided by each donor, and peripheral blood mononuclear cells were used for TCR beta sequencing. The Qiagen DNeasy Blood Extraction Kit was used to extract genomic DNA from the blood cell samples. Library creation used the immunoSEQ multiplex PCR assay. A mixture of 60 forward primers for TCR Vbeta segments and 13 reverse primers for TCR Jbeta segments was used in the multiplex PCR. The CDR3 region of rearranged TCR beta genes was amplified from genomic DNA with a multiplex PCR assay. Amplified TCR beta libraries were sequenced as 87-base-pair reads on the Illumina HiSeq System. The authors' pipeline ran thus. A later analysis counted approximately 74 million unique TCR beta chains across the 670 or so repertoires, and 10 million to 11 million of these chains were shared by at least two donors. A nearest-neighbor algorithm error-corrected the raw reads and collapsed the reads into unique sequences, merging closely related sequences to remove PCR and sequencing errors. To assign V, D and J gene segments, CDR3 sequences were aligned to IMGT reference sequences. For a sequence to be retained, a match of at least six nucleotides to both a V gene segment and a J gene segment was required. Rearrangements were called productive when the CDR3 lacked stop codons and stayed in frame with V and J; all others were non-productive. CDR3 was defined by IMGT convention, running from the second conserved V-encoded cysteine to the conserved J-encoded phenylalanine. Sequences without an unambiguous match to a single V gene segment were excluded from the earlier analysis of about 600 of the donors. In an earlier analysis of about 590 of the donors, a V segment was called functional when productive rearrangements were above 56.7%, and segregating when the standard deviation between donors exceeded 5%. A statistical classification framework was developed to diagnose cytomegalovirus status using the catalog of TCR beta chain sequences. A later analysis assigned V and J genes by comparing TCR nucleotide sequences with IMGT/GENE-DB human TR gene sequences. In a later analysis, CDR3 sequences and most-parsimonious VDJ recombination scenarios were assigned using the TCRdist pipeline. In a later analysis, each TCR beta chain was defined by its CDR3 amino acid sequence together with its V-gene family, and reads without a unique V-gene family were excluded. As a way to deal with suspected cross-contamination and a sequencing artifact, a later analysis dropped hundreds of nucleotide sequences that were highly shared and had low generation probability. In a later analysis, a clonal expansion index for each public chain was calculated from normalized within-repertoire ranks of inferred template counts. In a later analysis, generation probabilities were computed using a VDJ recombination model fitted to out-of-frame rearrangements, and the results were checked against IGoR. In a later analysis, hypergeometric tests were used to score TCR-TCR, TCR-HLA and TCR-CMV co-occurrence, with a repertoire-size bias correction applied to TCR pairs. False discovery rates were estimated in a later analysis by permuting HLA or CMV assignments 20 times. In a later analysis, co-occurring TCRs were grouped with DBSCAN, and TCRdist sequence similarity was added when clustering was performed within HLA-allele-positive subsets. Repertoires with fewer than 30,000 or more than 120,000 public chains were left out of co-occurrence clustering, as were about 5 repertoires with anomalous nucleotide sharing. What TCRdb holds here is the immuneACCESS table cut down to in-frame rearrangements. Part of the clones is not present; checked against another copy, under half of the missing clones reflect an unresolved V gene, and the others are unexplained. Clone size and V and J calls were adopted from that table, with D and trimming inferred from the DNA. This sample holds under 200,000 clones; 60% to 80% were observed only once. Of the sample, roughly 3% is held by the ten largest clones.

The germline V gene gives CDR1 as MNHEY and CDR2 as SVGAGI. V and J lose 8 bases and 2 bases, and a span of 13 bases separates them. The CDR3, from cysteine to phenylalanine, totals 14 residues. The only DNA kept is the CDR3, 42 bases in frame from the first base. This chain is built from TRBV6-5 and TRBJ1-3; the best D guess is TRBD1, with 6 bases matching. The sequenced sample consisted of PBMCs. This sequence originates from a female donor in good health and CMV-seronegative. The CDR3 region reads CASCQQGAGNTIYF. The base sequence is TGTGCCAGCTGCCAACAGGGAGCTGGAAACACCATATATTTT.